These 17 T cell receptor beta chains share one sample of origin, sequenced in a study of cytomegalovirus exposure and HLA in healthy donors. It was with 60 Vbeta and 13 Jbeta primers that the PCR ran. TCRdb keeps only in-frame clones here, not all; method: immunoSEQ multiplex PCR. The profile covers 95,000 to 150,000 clones, with about four fifths appearing a single time and about 9.1% taken by the ten largest. Specimen: PBMCs. These receptors were taken from a woman in her fifties or sixties in good health and CMV-seropositive.

This rearrangement joins TRBV5-1 to TRBJ2-1, with TRBD2 identical over 12 bases. CDR3 length: 17 residues. The germline gives CDR1 SGHRS, CDR2 YFSETQ. After removal of 4 bases from V and 9 bases from J, the junction contained 14 bases not matched to a gene. DNA for the CDR3: TGCGCCAGCAGCGTAATTTGGACTAGCGGGGTGGGGATTGAGCAGTTCTTC. It codes for CASSVIWTSGVGIEQFF.

This clone was seen a single time. This chain connects TRBV9 to TRBJ2-5, with 10 nucleotides matching TRBD2. The CDR3 runs to 15 residues. Germline CDR1 is SGDLS and CDR2 is YYNGEE. With V trimmed by 4 bases and J by 3 bases, 6 bases remained unmatched. The CDR3 reads CASSKLGTSEETQYF. For the CDR3, the DNA is TGTGCCAGCAGCAAACTCGGGACTAGCGAAGAGACCCAGTACTTC. The variable domain in full, with the rest retrieved from reference TRBV9 and TRBJ2-5, is DSGVTQTPKHLITATGQRVTLRCSPRSGDLSVYWYQQSLDQGLQFLIQYYNGEERAKGNILERFSAQQFPDLHSELNLSSLELGDSALYFCASSKLGTSEETQYFGPGTRLLVL.

This chain connects TRBV27 to TRBJ2-3; no reliable D call. V was shortened by 0 bases and J by 6 bases, with 13 bases between the two germline ends. Germline CDR1 is MNHEY and CDR2 is SMNVEV (reference sequence). The CDR3 covers 15 residues. CDR3 sequence reads: CASSLSWIEVDTQYF. CDR3 DNA sequence: TGTGCCAGCAGTTTATCCTGGATCGAGGTGGATACGCAGTATTTT.

The rearrangement joins TRBV7-9 to TRBJ1-2; TRBD1 is a possible D gene (5 bases). Trimming stripped 4 bases from V and 3 bases from J, with 12 bases between. This CDR3 region has 14 residues. Germline V gene lookup returns CDR1 SEHNR and CDR2 FQNEAQ (reference sequence). The CDR3 DNA is TGTGCCAGCAGCTCCTCCCAGGGCTACTATGGCTACACCTTC. Encoded protein: CASSSSQGYYGYTF.

A few counts support this clone. V gene TRBV7-2 combines with J gene TRBJ2-5, with D possibly matching TRBD1 (6 bases). CDR1 SGHTA and CDR2 FQGNSA come from the germline V gene. CDR3 length: 14 residues. The V and J ends lost 5 bases and 9 bases respectively, with 19 bases between them. The CDR3: CASSRSTGFQAQYF. The CDR3 nucleotides are TGTGCCAGCAGCCGATCTACAGGGTTTCAGGCCCAGTACTTC.

The rearrangement joins TRBV13 to TRBJ2-5, with TRBD2 matching 7 bases. Germline trimming cut 0 bases from V and 2 bases from J; bases unmatched to any gene: 6. CDR3 size: 16 residues. In germline, CDR1 is PRHDT, CDR2 FYEKMQ (reference sequence). CDR3 region: CASSLGLLAAQETQYF. The CDR3 bases are TGTGCCAGCAGCTTAGGCCTCCTAGCGGCTCAAGAGACCCAGTACTTC.

The sample holds a few counts of this clone. V gene TRBV7-3 combines with J gene TRBJ2-2, with D unclear. Trimming shortened V by 1 base and J by 7 bases, and 7 bases separated the two germline ends. The CDR3 totals 13 residues. The germline V gene has CDR1 SGHTA and CDR2 FQGTGA. The CDR3 region has the DNA TGTGCCAGCAGCTTAATGCCAGGCGGGGAGCTGTTTTTT. Encoded protein: CASSLMPGGELFF.

About this clone itself: This sample includes further DNA sequences coding for the same CDR3. This chain uses TRBV2 with TRBJ1-5, with 10 bases that match TRBD1. V lost 6 bases, J lost 4 bases, and 3 bases stayed unmatched. The CDR3 is made up of 14 amino acids. The germline gives CDR1 SNHLY, CDR2 FYNNEI. The chain's CDR3 is CASSGQGGNQPQHF. The CDR3 bases are TGTGCCAGCAGCGGACAGGGGGGAAATCAGCCCCAGCATTTT.

V is TRBV7-2 and J is TRBJ1-5; D remains unclear. The CDR3 contains 14 residues. Looked up from germline, CDR1 is SGHTA and CDR2 is FQGNSA. V gave up 0 bases and J gave up 0 bases, with 3 bases separating them. The DNA for the CDR3 is TGTGCCAGCAGCTTAGCCAATAGCAATCAGCCCCAGCATTTT. Translated: CASSLANSNQPQHF.

The rearrangement joins TRBV10-3 to TRBJ2-2; tentatively, D is TRBD2 (5 bases). The CDR3 totals 12 residues. Germline CDR1 ENHRY, CDR2 SYGVKD. Trimming took off 10 bases at V and 10 bases at J, with 16 bases between the two ends. In DNA, the CDR3 is TGTGCCACAGGAGGCAGGAGTGCGGAGCTGTTTTTT. Translated: CATGGRSAELFF.

This clone was seen a handful of times. The CDR3 spells CASSLSPTWGPDQPQHF. CDR3 sequence (DNA): TGTGCCAGCAGCTTATCCCCAACTTGGGGGCCGGATCAGCCCCAGCATTTT. The rearrangement joins TRBV7-9 to TRBJ1-5, with D tentatively TRBD1 (6 bases). Germline V gene lookup returns CDR1 SEHNR and CDR2 FQNEAQ (reference sequence). V lost 2 bases and J lost 5, with 19 bases in between. This CDR3 region has 17 residues. The full variable domain, with the rest looked up from reference TRBV7-9 and TRBJ1-5, is DTGVSQNPRHKITKRGQNVTFRCDPISEHNRLYWYRQTLGQGPEFLTYFQNEAQLEKSRLLSDRFSAERPKGSFSTLEIQRTEQGDSAMYLCASSLSPTWGPDQPQHFGDGTRLSIL.

This chain uses TRBV27 with TRBJ2-2, with 9 bases aligning to TRBD2. After removal of 4 bases from V and 5 bases from J, the junction contained 8 bases not matched to a gene. CDR1 MNHEY and CDR2 SMNVEV come from the germline V gene (reference sequence). The CDR3 runs to 16 residues. The CDR3 DNA is TGTGCCAGCAGTTCCTGGGCTAGCGGGAATACCGGGGAGCTGTTTTTT. Translated: CASSSWASGNTGELFF.

The V call is TRBV2, the J call TRBJ1-3, with D perhaps TRBD1 (5 bases). CDR1 is SNHLY, CDR2 FYNNEI, per germline. V lost 4 bases and J lost 9, with 28 bases in between. The CDR3 length is 18 residues. CDR3 sequence reads: CASSGGVRGLNNSPTIYF. CDR3 sequence (DNA): TGTGCCAGCAGTGGAGGTGTAAGGGGACTTAACAACTCCCCCACCATATATTTT.

This rearrangement joins TRBV12-5 to TRBJ1-1; maybe TRBD1 (6 bases). CDR1 and CDR2 from the germline V gene are LGHNT and FRNRAP. V was shortened by 4 bases and J by 0 bases, with 21 bases between the two germline ends. This CDR3 contains 18 residues. This CDR3 is CASGSTQGGDYMNTEAFF. The CDR3 nucleotides are TGTGCTAGTGGTTCTACACAGGGAGGGGACTACATGAACACTGAAGCTTTCTTT.

This clone was counted between two and nine times. The J gene is TRBJ1-2, the V gene TRBV27, with TRBD1 matching 10 bases. The CDR3 is made up of 15 amino acids. J gave up 2 bases and V 1 base, and 1 base lay outside the gene matches. The V gene's germline CDR1 is MNHEY and CDR2 SMNVEV (reference sequence). The CDR3 loop reads CASSLWGQGNYGYTF. CDR3 DNA sequence: TGTGCCAGCAGTTTATGGGGACAGGGGAACTATGGCTACACCTTC.

The chain employs TRBV7-2 and TRBJ2-5; 12 bases are shared with TRBD2. The V segment lost 5 bases and the J segment 4 bases; nucleotides outside the gene matches: 8. This CDR3 is built from 16 residues. Germline lookup yields CDR1 SGHTA and CDR2 FQGNSA. The CDR3 sequence: CASSQTLAGGVETQYF. The CDR3 nucleotides read TGTGCCAGCAGCCAGACCCTAGCGGGGGGGGTAGAGACCCAGTACTTC. Complete variable domain (other parts from reference TRBV7-2 and TRBJ2-5): GAGVSQSPSNKVTEKGKDVELRCDPISGHTALYWYRQSLGQGLEFLIYFQGNSAPDKSGLPSDRFSAERTGGSVSTLTIQRTQQEDSAVYLCASSQTLAGGVETQYFGPGTRLLVL.

Here the CDR3 reads CASNLGQDTGELFF. The CDR3 DNA is TGTGCCAGCAACTTGGGACAGGACACCGGGGAGCTGTTTTTT. The J gene is TRBJ2-2, the V gene TRBV7-9; 8 bases line up with TRBD1. Per the germline V gene, CDR1 is SEHNR and CDR2 is FQNEAQ (reference sequence). The CDR3 contains 14 residues. V shed 7 bases and J 3 bases; nucleotides not matched to a gene: 4.